The source of this T cell receptor (beta chain) is a study of blood T cell repertoires in COVID-19. The overall study: Sites in the United States, Italy and Spain provided acute and convalescent COVID-19 samples.

This clone was recorded once. Clones were read by immunoSEQ multiplex PCR, and TCRdb kept only the in-frame ones, dropping some. The sample contains about 97,000 clones, roughly 86% of which appear only once. The CDR3 spans 14 residues. The germline gives CDR1 MDHEN, CDR2 SYDVKM. V was clipped by 6 bases and J by 5 bases; unmatched bases: 8. The sequenced sample was peripheral blood. The source of this sequence is a woman younger than 45 with acute or convalescent COVID-19. The chain carries TRBV28 and TRBJ2-5, with 8 positions matching TRBD2. Written as DNA, the CDR3 is TGTGCCAGCAGGCCCGGGGGGGCAGAGGAGACCCAGTACTTC. It specifies CASRPGGAEETQYF.